A single sample is the source of the 29 T cell receptor beta chains below, sequenced in a study of blood T cell repertoires in COVID-19 (dated by TCRdb to the early 2020s). Preparation of the library involved the immunoSEQ multiplex PCR assay. TCRdb's version of the immuneACCESS table is confined to in-frame rearrangements and falls short of the full clone set. An unresolved V gene accounts for under half of the shortfall where checked; the remainder is of unknown origin. Present in this sample are roughly 440,000 clones, more than 70% of which were seen just once. The leading ten clones occupy roughly 12% of the sample. Sequencing input: peripheral blood. The receptors were gathered from a woman aged 45-60 years with COVID-19, enrolled during active disease.

The V and J genes are TRBV5-4 and TRBJ2-5, with TRBD1 identical over 7 bases. This CDR3 is built from 16 residues. The junction had 11 bases not matched to a gene; V was cut back by 2 bases and J by 4 bases. The V gene's germline CDR1 is SGHNT and CDR2 YYREEE (reference sequence). Written as DNA, the CDR3 is TGTGCCAGCAGCTTCGACAGGGATTTAGTCCGAGAGACCCAGTACTTC. This gives the protein CASSFDRDLVRETQYF.

This chain links TRBV5-1 with TRBJ1-4; maybe TRBD1 (5 bases). V lost 0 bases and J lost 7, with 16 bases in between. This CDR3 is 16 amino acids long. In germline, CDR1 is SGHRS, CDR2 YFSETQ. CDR3 coding DNA: TGCGCCAGCAGCTTGGGGATGGGGGGAGCAAGTGAAAAACTGTTTTTT. It is translated as CASSLGMGGASEKLFF.

This clone turned up a few times. The V call is TRBV3-1 (or the pseudogene TRBV3-2), the J call TRBJ2-1, with 7 bases that match TRBD2. The CDR3 spans 14 residues. Germline CDR1 reads LGHDT; CDR2 reads YNNKEL (reference sequence). Trimming removed 1 base from V and 12 bases from J; junction bases left unmatched: 9. The CDR3 nucleotides are TGTGCCAGCAGCCAAGGTGAGAGCGGGATGGGGCAGTTCTTC. Protein product: CASSQGESGMGQFF.

The chain joins TRBV7-2 to TRBJ2-5; D call uncertain. Germline loops: CDR1 SGHTA, CDR2 FQGNSA. Trimming took off 3 bases at V and 10 bases at J, with 15 bases between the two ends. The length of the CDR3 is 13 residues. CDR3 DNA sequence: TGTGCCAGCAGCTTTATGGATGGCACGGGCCAGTACTTC. Translating gives CASSFMDGTGQYF.

The chain links TRBV4-1 to TRBJ2-1; 10 bases match TRBD2. This CDR3 comprises 15 residues. The germline gives CDR1 MGHRA, CDR2 YSYEKL. Losses at the gene ends were 0 bases for V and 10 bases for J; bases not matched to a gene: 6. In nucleotides, the CDR3 is TGCGCCAGCAGCCAAGATCCCGGACTAGCGGCCGAGCAGTTCTTC. Its translation is CASSQDPGLAAEQFF.

This chain uses TRBV24-1 with TRBJ1-2; TRBD1 matches at 7 bases. The germline CDR1 and CDR2 sequences are KGHDR and SFDVKD. The CDR3 sequence is 14 residues long. V gave up 0 bases and J gave up 6 bases; unmatched junction bases: 3. The CDR3 sequence: CATSDLPQGDGYTF. DNA for the CDR3: TGTGCCACCAGTGATTTGCCGCAGGGGGATGGCTACACCTTC.

Remarks on this clone: The same CDR3 is also encoded by other DNA sequences in this sample. V is TRBV5-1 and J is TRBJ2-7; D is unclear. Trimming took 2 bases from V and 6 from J, leaving 6 bases between them. In germline, CDR1 is SGHRS, CDR2 YFSETQ. CDR3 length: 11 residues. CDR3 region: CASSFSGEQYF. CDR3 coding DNA: TGCGCCAGCAGCTTCTCGGGCGAGCAGTACTTC.

V is TRBV30 and J is TRBJ1-2; D remains ambiguous. The V end was cut by 1 base, the J end by 1 base, with 16 bases between. This CDR3 is 16 amino acids long. Germline lookup yields CDR1 GTSNPN and CDR2 SVGIG (reference sequence). The CDR3 region has the DNA TGTGCCTGGAGTGCCTTCGCGCGTCGGGGTAACTATGGCTACACCTTC. It codes for CAWSAFARRGNYGYTF.

The chain is built from TRBV27 and TRBJ1-1, with unresolved D. Per the germline V gene, CDR1 is MNHEY and CDR2 is SMNVEV (reference sequence). This CDR3 comprises 13 residues. V was shortened by 3 bases and J by 5 bases, with 10 bases between the two germline ends. The CDR3 DNA reads TGTGCCAGCAGTTTTTCCGGCGGGACTGAAGCTTTCTTT. The encoded protein is CASSFSGGTEAFF.

This chain connects TRBV4-2 to TRBJ2-5; a possible D gene is TRBD2 (5 bases). Germline V lookup: CDR1 LGHNA, CDR2 YNFKEQ. The V gene lost 4 bases and the J gene lost 0 bases, with 12 bases spanning the gap. The CDR3 totals 15 residues. The CDR3 coding sequence is TGTGCCAGCAGCCCGTTGAGGGAGTACCAAGAGACCCAGTACTTC. As protein: CASSPLREYQETQYF.

The chain employs TRBV11-1 and TRBJ1-1; D is possibly TRBD1 (5 bases). V lost 3 bases and J 10 bases, leaving 12 bases between the germline ends. The germline CDR1 and CDR2 sequences are SGHAT and FQDESV (reference sequence). The CDR3 has 12 residues. The CDR3: CASSFPPGGAFF. DNA of the CDR3: TGTGCCAGCAGCTTTCCTCCCGGGGGAGCTTTCTTT.

The chain carries TRBV5-1 and TRBJ2-7; TRBD2 aligns across 8 bases. V was pared by 5 bases and J by 4 bases, with 14 bases of the junction left unmatched. Per germline, CDR1 SGHRS and CDR2 YFSETQ. This CDR3 comprises 16 residues. CDR3 region: CASRSERGAGVYEQYF. CDR3 nucleotide sequence: TGCGCCAGCAGATCCGAACGCGGAGCGGGGGTTTACGAGCAGTACTTC.

As concerns this clone: Other DNA sequences of this sample code for an identical CDR3. The chain uses TRBV5-1 and TRBJ1-1, with a tentative D call TRBD1 (6 bases). This CDR3 comprises 13 residues. CDR1 and CDR2 (germline): SGHRS, YFSETQ. Trimming shortened V by 2 bases and J by 5 bases, and 10 bases separated the two germline ends. The CDR3 sequence is CASSLRGGTEAFF. The CDR3 DNA reads as TGCGCCAGCAGCTTAAGGGGGGGAACTGAAGCTTTCTTT.

The V gene is TRBV4-1, the J gene TRBJ2-5; 8 bases fit TRBD2. CDR1 MGHRA and CDR2 YSYEKL come from the germline V gene. This CDR3 has 15 residues. V gave up 4 bases and J gave up 5 bases; unmatched junction bases: 9. The CDR3 sequence: CASSPPGGAEETQYF. CDR3 coding DNA: TGCGCCAGCAGCCCTCCCGGGGGGGCCGAGGAGACCCAGTACTTC.

J is TRBJ2-3 and V is TRBV9; D gene uncertain. CDR1 and CDR2 from the germline V gene are SGDLS and YYNGEE. Trimming shortened V by 6 bases and J by 9 bases, and 14 bases separated the two germline ends. This CDR3 contains 12 residues. The DNA for the CDR3 is TGTGCCAGCACTACGCCGCCTAGGACGCAGTATTTT. Amino acids: CASTTPPRTQYF.

This clone appeared a few times. The chain recombines TRBV2 with TRBJ2-1, with TRBD1 matching over 8 bases. Losses at the gene ends were 7 bases for V and 3 bases for J; bases not matched to a gene: 5. The germline CDR1 and CDR2 sequences are SNHLY and FYNNEI. The CDR3 contains 14 residues. The CDR3 DNA reads TGTGCCAGCAACATAGACAGGGGCTACAATGAGCAGTTCTTC. Translation: CASNIDRGYNEQFF.

The rearrangement joins TRBV9 to TRBJ2-2, with 8 bases lining up with TRBD2. Germline V gives CDR1 SGDLS, CDR2 YYNGEE. The CDR3 runs to 16 residues. Trimming took 4 bases from V and 1 from J; bases not matched to a gene: 6. The CDR3 DNA reads TGTGCCAGCAGCCACAGCGGGGGAAGGAACACCGGGGAGCTGTTTTTT. This gives the protein CASSHSGGRNTGELFF. Drawing the rest from reference TRBV9 and TRBJ2-2, the complete variable domain is DSGVTQTPKHLITATGQRVTLRCSPRSGDLSVYWYQQSLDQGLQFLIQYYNGEERAKGNILERFSAQQFPDLHSELNLSSLELGDSALYFCASSHSGGRNTGELFFGEGSRLTVL.

The genes are TRBV7-2 and TRBJ1-2, with D possibly TRBD1 on 5 matching bases. The germline V gene has CDR1 SGHTA and CDR2 FQGNSA. V was trimmed by 5 bases and J by 4 bases, leaving 11 bases between them. The CDR3 sequence is 13 residues long. Here the CDR3 reads CASSLPGSYGYTF. CDR3 DNA: TGTGCCAGCAGCCTCCCAGGGTCCTATGGCTACACCTTC.

The V and J genes are TRBV20-1 and TRBJ2-1; D is uncertain. Germline assignment: CDR1 DFQATT and CDR2 SNEGSKA (reference sequence). The CDR3 length is 11 residues. V shed 4 bases and J shed 6 bases, with 7 bases lying between them. In DNA form, the CDR3 reads TGCAGTGCTACCGCTAGCAATGAGCAGTTCTTC. Protein product: CSATASNEQFF.

Only one count was recorded for this clone. The V and J genes are TRBV9 and TRBJ2-7; TRBD1 aligns across 7 bases. CDR3 length: 13 amino acids. Per germline, CDR1 SGDLS and CDR2 YYNGEE. V was clipped by 4 bases and J by 7 bases; unmatched bases: 8. CDR3 loop: CASSRDRAEEQYF. The CDR3, as DNA: TGTGCCAGCAGCCGCGACAGGGCGGAGGAGCAGTACTTC.

The chain has TRBV5-4 and TRBJ1-2, with D possibly matching TRBD1 (5 bases). The V and J ends lost 3 bases and 8 bases respectively, with 14 bases between them. The CDR3 runs 13 residues. Germline-derived CDR1 and CDR2 are SGHNT and YYREEE (reference sequence). CDR3 in DNA: TGTGCCAGCAGCTCAGGGCGGGGGGGAGGCTACACCTTC. It encodes CASSSGRGGGYTF.

In this sample, this clone turned up once. J is TRBJ1-2 and V is TRBV5-5, with D tentatively TRBD1 (5 bases). CDR1 and CDR2 from the germline V gene are SGHKS and YYEKEE (reference sequence). The V and J ends lost 6 bases and 11 bases respectively, with 23 bases between them. The CDR3 loop spans 14 amino acids. The CDR3 sequence is CASTFTIMEGRYTF. CDR3 DNA: TGTGCCAGCACCTTCACGATAATGGAGGGGAGGTACACCTTC.

This chain joins TRBV6-6 and TRBJ2-6; 7 bases fit TRBD1. The trim removed 5 bases at V and 0 bases at J, leaving 10 bases unmatched. CDR3 length: 18 residues. The germline gives CDR1 MNHNY, CDR2 SVGAGI (reference sequence). CDR3 DNA: TGTGCCAGCAGTCTCCGGACAGGTACCATCTCTGGGGCCAACGTCCTGACTTTC. Translating it yields CASSLRTGTISGANVLTF.

This chain uses TRBV3-1 (or the pseudogene TRBV3-2) with TRBJ2-7; D possibly corresponds to TRBD2 (6 bases). V gave up 4 bases and J gave up 3 bases, with 13 bases separating them. From germline, CDR1 is LGHDT and CDR2 YNNKEL (reference sequence). There are 14 residues in the CDR3. CDR3 coding DNA: TGTGCCAGCAGCCGGGGGGATAGCGGCTACGAGCAGTACTTC. Its protein is CASSRGDSGYEQYF.

The chain joins TRBV7-8 to TRBJ1-3, with TRBD1 identical over 7 bases. The CDR3 totals 14 residues. V shed 4 bases and J 4 bases; nucleotides not matched to a gene: 4. Germline V gene lookup returns CDR1 SGHVS and CDR2 FQNEAQ. The CDR3 loop reads CASSSNRGGNTIYF. CDR3 coding DNA: TGTGCCAGCAGCTCAAACAGGGGAGGAAACACCATATATTTT.

The V and J genes are TRBV6-5 and TRBJ2-7; 9 bases fit TRBD1. Germline trimming cut 4 bases from V and 4 bases from J; bases unmatched to any gene: 11. Germline CDR1 is MNHEY and CDR2 is SVGAGI. The CDR3 spans 16 residues. As DNA, the CDR3 is TGTGCCAGCAGTTTAAAATCCGGGACAGGGTCATACGAGCAGTACTTC. This codes for CASSLKSGTGSYEQYF.

The genes are TRBV15 and TRBJ2-1; TRBD2 aligns across 12 bases. The CDR3 loop spans 16 amino acids. The germline V gene has CDR1 LNHNV and CDR2 YYDKDF (reference sequence). The J segment lost 8 bases and the V segment lost 0 bases, leaving 5 bases of the junction unmatched. The CDR3 loop reads CATSRDRTSGAHEQFF. CDR3 sequence (DNA): TGTGCCACCAGCAGAGATCGGACTAGCGGGGCTCATGAGCAGTTCTTC.

The CDR3 region is CSVEGLEETVYGYTF. In nucleotides, the CDR3 is TGCAGCGTTGAAGGGCTTGAGGAAACCGTCTATGGCTACACCTTC. This rearrangement joins TRBV29-1 to TRBJ1-2; D gene uncertain. This CDR3 has 15 amino acids. The germline gives CDR1 SQVTM, CDR2 ANQGSEA. V was clipped by 1 base and J by 4 bases, with 16 bases between them.

This chain uses TRBV27 with TRBJ1-1; D is unresolved. CDR1 MNHEY and CDR2 SMNVEV come from the germline V gene (reference sequence). V lost 7 bases and J 1 base, leaving 13 bases between the germline ends. This CDR3 spans 14 amino acids. The CDR3 sequence: CASTTLTGNTEAFF. For the CDR3, the DNA is TGTGCCAGCACCACCCTAACCGGGAACACTGAAGCTTTCTTT.